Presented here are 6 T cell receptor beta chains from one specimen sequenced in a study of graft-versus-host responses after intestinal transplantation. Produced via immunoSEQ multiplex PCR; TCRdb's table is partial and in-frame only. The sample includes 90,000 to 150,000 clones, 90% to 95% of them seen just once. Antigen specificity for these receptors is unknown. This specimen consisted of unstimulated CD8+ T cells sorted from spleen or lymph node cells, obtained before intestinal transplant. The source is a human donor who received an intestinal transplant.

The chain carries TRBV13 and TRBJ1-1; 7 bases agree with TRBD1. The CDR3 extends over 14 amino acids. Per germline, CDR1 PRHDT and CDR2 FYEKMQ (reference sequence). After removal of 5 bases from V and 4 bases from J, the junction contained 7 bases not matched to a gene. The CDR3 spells CASSPKNRGTEAFF. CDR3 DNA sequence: TGTGCCAGCAGCCCTAAAAACAGGGGCACTGAAGCTTTCTTT.

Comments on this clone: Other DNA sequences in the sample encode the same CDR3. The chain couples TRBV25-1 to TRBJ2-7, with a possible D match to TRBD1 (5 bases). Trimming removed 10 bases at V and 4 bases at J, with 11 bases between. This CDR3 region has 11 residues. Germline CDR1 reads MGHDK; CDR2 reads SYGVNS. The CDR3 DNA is TGTGCCACAACGCAGGGTTACGAGCAGTACTTC. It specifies CATTQGYEQYF.

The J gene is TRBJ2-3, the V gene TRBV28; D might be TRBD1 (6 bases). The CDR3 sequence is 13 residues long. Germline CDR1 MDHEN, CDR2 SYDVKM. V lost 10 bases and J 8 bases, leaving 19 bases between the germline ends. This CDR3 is CATLGHGSGTQYF. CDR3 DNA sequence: TGTGCCACATTGGGACATGGGTCAGGTACGCAGTATTTT.

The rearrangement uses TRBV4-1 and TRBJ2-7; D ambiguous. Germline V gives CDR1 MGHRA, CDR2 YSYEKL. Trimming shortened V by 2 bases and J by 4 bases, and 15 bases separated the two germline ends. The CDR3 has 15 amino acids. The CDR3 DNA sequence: TGCGCCAGCAGCCAATCCCAGACACCCGGGTACGAGCAGTACTTC. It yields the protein CASSQSQTPGYEQYF.

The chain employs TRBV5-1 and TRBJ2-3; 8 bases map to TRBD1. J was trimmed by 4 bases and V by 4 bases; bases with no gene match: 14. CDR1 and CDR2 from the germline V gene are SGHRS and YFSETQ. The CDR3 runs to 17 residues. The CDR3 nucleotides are TGCGCCAGCAGCCTTTTTTTCCAGGGGGCATTTTCAGATACGCAGTATTTT. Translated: CASSLFFQGAFSDTQYF.

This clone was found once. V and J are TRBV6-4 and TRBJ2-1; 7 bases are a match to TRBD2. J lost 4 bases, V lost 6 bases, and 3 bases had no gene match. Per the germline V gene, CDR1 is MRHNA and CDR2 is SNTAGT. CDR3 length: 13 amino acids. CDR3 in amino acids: CASSPAGYNEQFF. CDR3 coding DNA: TGTGCCAGCAGCCCAGCGGGGTACAATGAGCAGTTCTTC.